The 31 T cell receptor beta chains reported below all come from one sample, sequenced in a study of T-cell memory formation after mild COVID-19. TCRdb used MiXCR to reprocess the 5' RACE reads, holding one entry per CDR3 protein. Of approximately 490,000 distinct CDR3 sequences listed, over 20% are singletons. The sequenced sample was PBMCs or a T cell subset sorted from them (not recorded which). These receptors originate from an adult woman who had mild COVID-19 (a few samples of this study predate the infection). Cell type and time point are not known.

V usage is TRBV29-1 and J usage is TRBJ1-1; D not resolved. V was pared by 2 bases and J by 8 bases, with 9 bases between. Germline lookup yields CDR1 SQVTM and CDR2 ANQGSEA. The length of the CDR3 is 11 residues. The chain's CDR3 is CSVETTNEAFF. The CDR3 DNA sequence: TGCAGCGTTGAAACAACGAACGAAGCTTTCTTT. The variable domain in full, with the rest retrieved from reference TRBV29-1 and TRBJ1-1, is SAVISQKPSRDICQRGTSLTIQCQVDSQVTMMFWYRQQPGQSLTLIATANQGSEATYESGFVIDKFPISRPNLTFSTLTVSNMSPEDSSIYLCSVETTNEAFFGQGTRLTVV.

This clonotype was observed a handful of times. The chain couples TRBV12-3 or TRBV12-4 to TRBJ1-1; D is undetermined. This CDR3 is built from 15 residues. The V end lost 8 bases, the J end lost 4 bases, and 20 bases lay between the germline ends. CDR3 loop: CASRLGLGSSTEAFF. The CDR3 bases are TGTGCCAGCCGCCTTGGGCTTGGGAGTTCCACTGAAGCTTTCTTT.

The genes are TRBV18 and TRBJ2-3; D gene unclear. This CDR3 is built from 15 residues. V was pared by 0 bases and J by 2 bases, with 9 bases between. Germline assignment: CDR1 KGHSH and CDR2 LQKENI. The CDR3 DNA is TGTGCCAGCTCACCACCGATGCAGCCCACAGATACGCAGTATTTT. It is translated as CASSPPMQPTDTQYF.

In its sample, this clonotype was seen many times. One junction end disagrees with the germline gene, perhaps due to a read error. V is TRBV7-9 and J is TRBJ2-3; D tentatively fits TRBD1 or TRBD2 (6 bases each). This CDR3 region has 15 residues. CDR1 and CDR2 from the germline V gene are SEHNR and FQNEAQ (reference sequence). The CDR3 DNA sequence: TGCGCCAGCAGCTTGGAAGGGGGGAGCACAGATACGCAGTATTTT. This encodes CASSLEGGSTDTQYF.

The chain joins TRBV6-2 or TRBV6-3 to TRBJ2-7; 12 bases line up with TRBD2. With 5 bases clipped from V and 6 bases from J, the junction kept 8 bases outside the gene matches. The CDR3 totals 15 residues. Germline CDR1 reads MNHEY; CDR2 reads SVGEGT. Written as DNA, the CDR3 is TGTGCCAGCAGTACCCTAGCGGGAGGGGGAGCCGAGCAGTACTTC. Translation: CASSTLAGGGAEQYF.

This clonotype turned up a few times. This sequence joins TRBV20-1 and TRBJ2-3; 10 bases align to TRBD2. This CDR3 region has 14 residues. Germline CDR1 is DFQATT and CDR2 is SNEGSKA (reference sequence). V lost 3 bases, J lost 5 bases, and 5 bases stayed unmatched. CDR3 sequence (DNA): TGCAGTGCTAGGAAGGGACTAGCGCTAGATACGCAGTATTTT. It specifies CSARKGLALDTQYF.

This clonotype was counted a few times. This sequence joins TRBV15 and TRBJ2-3; D is ambiguous. Germline values: CDR1 LNHNV, CDR2 YYDKDF (reference sequence). The germline V and J ends were trimmed by 8 bases and 10 bases, with 22 bases remaining between them. The length of the CDR3 is 14 residues. CDR3 coding DNA: TGTGCCACCGTACCTGCGGACCAACTCCAAGCGCAGTATTTT. This translates into CATVPADQLQAQYF.

V usage is TRBV5-1 and J usage is TRBJ1-1; TRBD1 matches 7 bases. Germline V gives CDR1 SGHRS, CDR2 YFSETQ. The CDR3 is made up of 14 amino acids. J lost 4 bases, V lost 4 bases, and 7 bases had no gene match. CDR3 nucleotides: TGCGCCAGCAGCGCGCAGGGGGAGGGCACTGAAGCTTTCTTT. It specifies CASSAQGEGTEAFF.

V is TRBV4-1 and J is TRBJ1-3; no clear D gene. This CDR3 is built from 14 residues. Trimming removed 8 bases at V and 0 bases at J, with 11 bases between. The germline CDR1 and CDR2 sequences are MGHRA and YSYEKL. CDR3 nucleotide sequence: TGCGCCAGCCCCCGGGCCCGCTCTGGAAACACCATATATTTT. Translation: CASPRARSGNTIYF.

The chain carries TRBV5-1 and TRBJ2-2; either TRBD1 or TRBD2 may supply D (6 bases each). V was pared by 0 bases and J by 4 bases, with 10 bases between. Germline V gene lookup returns CDR1 SGHRS and CDR2 YFSETQ. The CDR3 is 15 residues long. The CDR3 sequence is CASSLEWGATGELFF. The DNA for the CDR3 is TGCGCCAGCAGCTTGGAATGGGGGGCCACCGGGGAGCTGTTTTTT. The full variable domain, with the rest looked up from reference TRBV5-1 and TRBJ2-2, is KAGVTQTPRYLIKTRGQQVTLSCSPISGHRSVSWYQQTPGQGLQFLFEYFSETQRNKGNFPGRFSGRQFSNSRSEMNVSTLELGDSALYLCASSLEWGATGELFFGEGSRLTVL.

This clonotype occurred a few times. The chain uses TRBV10-3 and TRBJ2-3; D not certain. Germline V gene lookup returns CDR1 ENHRY and CDR2 SYGVKD. The CDR3 has 16 residues. V shed 2 bases and J shed 2 bases, with 14 bases lying between them. The CDR3, as DNA: TGTGCCATCAGTGAGGCCACCACACCAAACACAGATACGCAGTATTTT. As protein: CAISEATTPNTDTQYF.

The J gene is TRBJ1-4, the V gene TRBV19; 9 bases are a match to TRBD1. The CDR3 has 13 amino acids. Trimming at V came to 8 bases and at J to 8 bases, leaving 6 bases not matched to a gene. CDR1 and CDR2 from the germline V gene are LNHDA and SQIVND (reference sequence). The CDR3 DNA reads TGTGCCAGTGGACAGGGGTTGGCGGAAAAACTGTTTTTT. Translating it yields CASGQGLAEKLFF.

This clonotype has more than one count but fewer than ten. V usage is TRBV7-2 and J usage is TRBJ2-7, with 7 nucleotides matching TRBD2. Trimming cost V 5 bases and J 2 bases; bases outside gene matches: 6. The CDR3 is 14 amino acids. The germline gives CDR1 SGHTA, CDR2 FQGNSA. The CDR3 here is CASSRVAGPYEQYF. The CDR3 region has the DNA TGTGCCAGCAGCCGCGTAGCGGGCCCCTACGAGCAGTACTTC.

The genes are TRBV12-3 or TRBV12-4 and TRBJ2-4, with 13 bases that match TRBD2. Germline trimming cut 6 bases from V and 9 bases from J; bases unmatched to any gene: 8. This CDR3 has 15 residues. The CDR3: CASSPLAGGMGIQYF. The CDR3 coding sequence is TGTGCCAGCAGCCCACTAGCGGGAGGGATGGGCATTCAGTACTTC.

The chain uses TRBV19 and TRBJ2-7; the match to TRBD2 covers 8 bases. V was clipped by 10 bases and J by 3 bases; unmatched bases: 17. CDR1 and CDR2 from the germline V gene are LNHDA and SQIVND (reference sequence). This CDR3 contains 16 residues. The CDR3 DNA sequence: TGTGCCAACTCCCGGGAGGGGACGGTCCCTCACTACGAGCAGTACTTC. Protein sequence: CANSREGTVPHYEQYF. Drawing the rest from reference TRBV19 and TRBJ2-7, the complete variable domain is DGGITQSPKYLFRKEGQNVTLSCEQNLNHDAMYWYRQDPGQGLRLIYYSQIVNDFQKGDIAEGYSVSREKKESFPLTVTSAQKNPTAFYLCANSREGTVPHYEQYFGPGTRLTVT.

The chain uses TRBV7-3 and TRBJ2-3, with no clear D. This CDR3 has 14 residues. Trimming removed 5 bases at V and 2 bases at J, with 11 bases between. Germline V lookup: CDR1 SGHTA, CDR2 FQGTGA. CDR3 region: CASSTHQDTDTQYF. Here the CDR3 DNA reads TGTGCCAGCAGCACCCACCAGGACACAGATACGCAGTATTTT.

J is TRBJ1-5 and V is TRBV15, with D unclear. Trimming left V 0 bases short and J 0 bases short, with 6 bases between. This CDR3 region has 15 residues. CDR1 and CDR2 (germline): LNHNV, YYDKDF (reference sequence). The CDR3 loop is CATSRESVSNQPQHF. The CDR3 nucleotides read TGTGCCACCAGCAGAGAGTCAGTTAGCAATCAGCCCCAGCATTTT.

This clonotype has ten or more counts. This chain connects TRBV12-3 or TRBV12-4 to TRBJ2-7; D is unresolved. The CDR3 has 14 residues. Trimming pared 2 bases from V and 2 bases from J, leaving 10 bases between. The CDR3: CASSLIGLTYEQYF. The CDR3 coding sequence is TGTGCCAGCAGTTTAATTGGGCTTACCTACGAGCAGTACTTC.

Points on this clonotype: One base away lies a much larger clone, so this may be a sequencing read error. The chain employs TRBV11-3 and TRBJ2-7; either TRBD1 or TRBD2 may fit D (5 bases each). Germline V gene data show CDR1 as SGHNT and CDR2 as YENEEA. Trimming pared 5 bases from V and 2 bases from J, leaving 10 bases between. The CDR3 length is 13 residues. The CDR3 DNA reads TGTGCCAGCAGCCTCCGGGACGCCTACGAGCAGTACTTC. It encodes CASSLRDAYEQYF.

This chain joins TRBV20-1 and TRBJ1-2; 8 bases align to TRBD1. This CDR3 is 17 amino acids long. V shed 3 bases, J shed 3 bases, and the junction held 15 bases outside the gene matches. Germline lookup yields CDR1 DFQATT and CDR2 SNEGSKA (reference sequence). The CDR3 reads CSASSRQGYSVDYGYTF. CDR3 sequence (DNA): TGCAGTGCTAGCTCCAGACAGGGGTACTCGGTAGACTATGGCTACACCTTC.

The table lists this clonotype with a few counts. The CDR3 DNA is TGTGCCAGCAGTTTAATAGGTGGCGGGGCCGGCTCCTACAATGAGCAGTTCTTC. Amino acids: CASSLIGGGAGSYNEQFF. The J gene is TRBJ2-1, the V gene TRBV27; D might be TRBD2 (6 bases). The CDR3 is 18 residues long. V dropped 2 bases and J dropped 0 bases, with 17 bases sitting between them. The germline gives CDR1 MNHEY, CDR2 SMNVEV (reference sequence).

The rearrangement uses TRBV4-2 and TRBJ1-1; D unclear. This CDR3 is built from 17 residues. V was pared by 4 bases and J by 0 bases, with 18 bases between. From germline, CDR1 is LGHNA and CDR2 YNFKEQ. CDR3 sequence (DNA): TGTGCCAGCAGCCCCCTTCGTCGAAGCGGTATGAACACTGAAGCTTTCTTT. Protein: CASSPLRRSGMNTEAFF.

There are a few counts of this clonotype. The chain recombines TRBV18 with TRBJ2-7; D assignment may be TRBD1 or TRBD2 (5 bases each). Germline values: CDR1 KGHSH, CDR2 LQKENI. Trimming left V 2 bases short and J 2 bases short, with 10 bases between. The CDR3 is 14 residues long. Here the CDR3 DNA reads TGTGCCAGCTCACCAGGGACCGTTACCTACGAGCAGTACTTC. As protein: CASSPGTVTYEQYF.

The chain couples TRBV20-1 to TRBJ2-3; 7 nucleotides agree with TRBD1. Germline CDR1 reads DFQATT; CDR2 reads SNEGSKA (reference sequence). J gave up 0 bases and V 5 bases, and 5 bases lay outside the gene matches. This CDR3 is built from 14 residues. CDR3 residues: CSAQRGPSTDTQYF. In nucleotides, the CDR3 is TGCAGTGCTCAAAGGGGGCCTAGCACAGATACGCAGTATTTT.

This clonotype was observed a few times. The chain recombines TRBV5-1 with TRBJ1-2, with a tentative D call TRBD1 (5 bases). The V gene's germline CDR1 is SGHRS and CDR2 YFSETQ. With 3 bases removed from V and 8 bases from J, the gap between germline ends came to 14 bases. The CDR3 contains 13 residues. Here the CDR3 DNA reads TGCGCCAGCAGCTGGCGGTCGGGGGTCGGCTACACCTTC. Its translation is CASSWRSGVGYTF. Full variable domain (rest looked up from reference TRBV5-1 and TRBJ1-2): KAGVTQTPRYLIKTRGQQVTLSCSPISGHRSVSWYQQTPGQGLQFLFEYFSETQRNKGNFPGRFSGRQFSNSRSEMNVSTLELGDSALYLCASSWRSGVGYTFGSGTRLTVV.

This clonotype was detected once. This sequence joins TRBV20-1 and TRBJ1-1; 7 bases are a match to TRBD1. The CDR3 consists of 13 residues. Germline values: CDR1 DFQATT, CDR2 SNEGSKA (reference sequence). Trimming cost V 6 bases and J 1 base; bases outside gene matches: 5. CDR3 residues: CSAWDRGNTEAFF. CDR3 nucleotide sequence: TGCAGTGCCTGGGACAGAGGGAACACTGAAGCTTTCTTT.

The chain combines TRBV20-1 with TRBJ1-2; 8 bases map to TRBD1. The CDR3 totals 14 residues. Germline V gene lookup returns CDR1 DFQATT and CDR2 SNEGSKA (reference sequence). J was trimmed by 7 bases and V by 4 bases; bases with no gene match: 11. Here the CDR3 reads CSAMTGQGVVGYTF. The CDR3 nucleotides are TGCAGTGCTATGACCGGACAGGGCGTAGTTGGCTACACCTTC.

In its sample, this clonotype was seen a few times. The chain employs TRBV12-3 or TRBV12-4 and TRBJ2-3; TRBD2 agrees at 9 bases. The CDR3 is made up of 16 amino acids. Trimming took 7 bases from V and 0 from J; bases not matched to a gene: 8. The CDR3 loop is CASTLVAGASTDTQYF. The CDR3, as DNA: TGTGCCAGCACCCTAGTAGCGGGAGCTAGCACAGATACGCAGTATTTT.

This clonotype showed up just a few times. J is TRBJ2-3 and V is TRBV29-1, with TRBD1 identical over 7 bases. V shed 7 bases, J shed 8 bases, and the junction held 15 bases outside the gene matches. Germline V gene data show CDR1 as SQVTM and CDR2 as ANQGSEA. The CDR3 covers 14 residues. The CDR3 spells CSARTGALSATQYF. In DNA form, the CDR3 reads TGCAGCGCCCGAACAGGGGCACTCAGTGCTACGCAGTATTTT.

The chain links TRBV24-1 to TRBJ1-1; 8 bases line up with TRBD1. Germline values: CDR1 KGHDR, CDR2 SFDVKD. The V gene end was trimmed by 3 bases and the J gene end by 4 bases; junction bases not matched to a gene: 0. The CDR3 loop spans 13 amino acids. In DNA form, the CDR3 reads TGTGCCACCAGTGATCAGGGGGCCACTGAAGCTTTCTTT. It translates to CATSDQGATEAFF.

This clonotype came up a few times. The chain uses TRBV7-9 and TRBJ2-7; D gene unclear. Between the trimmed V and J ends, which lost 4 bases and 3 bases, there was a span of 19 bases. Germline CDR1 SEHNR, CDR2 FQNEAQ (reference sequence). The CDR3 has 16 residues. The CDR3 nucleotides read TGTGCCAGCAGCTCCGTAGCCGAAGAAGATCACTACGAGCAGTACTTC. Its protein product is CASSSVAEEDHYEQYF.